This TCR beta chain was sequenced for a study of shared clonotypes between healthy human individuals. Unsorted PBMC DNA was run through sequencing on ten immunoSEQ deep assay plates. Sequencing used immunoSEQ multiplex PCR; TCRdb keeps in-frame clones, though not all of them. The sample has about 450,000 clones, 65% to 80% seen once. For unsorted samples, genomic DNA was extracted from about 95 million PBMCs. Trimming removed 6 bases from V and 2 bases from J; junction bases left unmatched: 6. CDR1 and CDR2 (germline): ENHRY, SYGVKD. The CDR3 runs 15 residues. The sequenced sample consisted of PBMCs. This receptor was taken from a woman in her 40s in good health. Some clones in this sample may be carry-over from other donors' samples. J is TRBJ2-1 and V is TRBV10-3; 8 nucleotides agree with TRBD1. The CDR3 loop reads CAISATGGPYNEQFF. The CDR3 DNA reads as TGTGCCATCAGCGCTACAGGGGGTCCCTACAATGAGCAGTTCTTC.